This entry describes one T cell receptor (beta chain). The assay was immunoSEQ multiplex PCR, and TCRdb's table has in-frame clones only and misses some. The repertoire holds 720,000 or so clones, with 70% to 90% as singletons. The sample originates from a study of shared T cell receptors in the human thymus. The length of the CDR3 is 14 residues. V lost 0 bases and J 0 bases, leaving 6 bases between the germline ends. CDR1 is SGHKS, CDR2 YYEKEE, per germline (reference sequence). The sample was also linked to a second study, of human thymus T cells. This second study notes: Having corrective surgery for congenital heart defects, healthy Finnish infants were the ones who donated. Thymic TCR repertoires of unrelated people reportedly overlapped highly.

This TCR derives from a girl under two years old with a congenital heart defect. The J gene is TRBJ1-1, the V gene TRBV5-5; TRBD1 is a possible D gene (5 bases). The source material was thymocytes. The CDR3 sequence is CASSLGQMNTEAFF. CDR3 coding DNA: TGTGCCAGCAGCTTGGGACAGATGAACACTGAAGCTTTCTTT.